The entry below gives a single T cell receptor (beta chain) sequence along with its context. The sample belongs to a study of control samples from healthy donors and cancer patients. The germline V gene encodes CDR1 LGHNA and CDR2 YNFKEQ. This CDR3 is 16 amino acids long. After removal of 2 bases from V and 2 bases from J, the junction contained 5 bases not matched to a gene. Data came from immunoSEQ multiplex PCR; TCRdb stores just in-frame clones and leaves some out. The sample lists some 130,000 clones, around 90% occurring once. This clonotype originated in a man aged 40-50 years in good health. The chain joins TRBV4-2 to TRBJ2-5, with 10 nucleotides matching TRBD2. What was sequenced was blood. The CDR3, as DNA: TGTGCCAGCAGCCAAAGGACTAGCGGCCCACAAGAGACCCAGTACTTC. Amino acids: CASSQRTSGPQETQYF.